Listed here is a single T cell receptor beta chain. Its target is unknown. The ends lost 0 bases at V and 6 bases at J; junction bases unmatched: 3. Germline CDR1 reads SGHRS; CDR2 reads YFSETQ. The CDR3 extends over 14 amino acids. Assay: immunoSEQ multiplex PCR; the TCRdb copy retains only in-frame clones and omits some. The table lists around 250,000 clones, roughly 88% of them singletons. These data belong to a study of cytomegalovirus exposure and HLA in healthy donors. Regarding the study as a whole: Within the roughly 120 validation repertoires, first-cohort TCR clusters tended to co-occur, according to a later analysis. Usually a TCR sequence was rare, but some public TCRs were found in many donors.

Input material: PBMCs. The sequence came from a woman aged 30 to 39 in good health and CMV-seronegative. This rearrangement joins TRBV5-1 to TRBJ2-4; 7 bases line up with TRBD1. The CDR3 loop is CASSLEGTVNIQYF. In DNA, the CDR3 is TGCGCCAGCAGCTTGGAAGGGACAGTAAACATTCAGTACTTC.